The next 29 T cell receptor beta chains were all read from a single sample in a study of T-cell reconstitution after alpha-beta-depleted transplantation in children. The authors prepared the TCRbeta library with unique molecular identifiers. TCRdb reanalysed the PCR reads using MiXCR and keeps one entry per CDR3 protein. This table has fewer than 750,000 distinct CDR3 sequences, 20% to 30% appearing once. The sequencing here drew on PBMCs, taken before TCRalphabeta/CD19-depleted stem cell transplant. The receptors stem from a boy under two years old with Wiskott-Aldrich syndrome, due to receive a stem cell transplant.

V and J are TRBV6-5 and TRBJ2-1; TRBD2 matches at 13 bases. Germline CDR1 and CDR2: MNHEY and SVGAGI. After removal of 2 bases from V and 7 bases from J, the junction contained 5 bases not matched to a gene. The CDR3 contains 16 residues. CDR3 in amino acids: CASSYLRTSGSNEQFF. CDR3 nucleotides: TGTGCCAGCAGTTACCTCCGGACTAGCGGGAGTAATGAGCAGTTCTTC.

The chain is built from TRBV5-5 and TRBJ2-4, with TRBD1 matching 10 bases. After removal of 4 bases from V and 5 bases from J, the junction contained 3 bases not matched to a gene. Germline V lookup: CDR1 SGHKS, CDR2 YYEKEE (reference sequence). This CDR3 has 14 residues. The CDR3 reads CASSTDRGQNIQYF. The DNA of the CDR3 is TGTGCCAGCAGCACCGACAGGGGGCAAAACATTCAGTACTTC.

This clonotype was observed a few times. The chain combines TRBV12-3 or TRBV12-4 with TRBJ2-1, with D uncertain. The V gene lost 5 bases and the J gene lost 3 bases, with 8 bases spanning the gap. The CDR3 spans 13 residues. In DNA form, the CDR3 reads TGTGCCAGCAGTGATAGAATCTACAATGAGCAGTTCTTC. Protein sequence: CASSDRIYNEQFF.

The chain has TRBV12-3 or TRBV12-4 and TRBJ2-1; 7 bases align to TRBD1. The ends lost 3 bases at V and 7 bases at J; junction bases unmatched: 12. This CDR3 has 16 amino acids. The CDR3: CASSFGTAPLGNEQFF. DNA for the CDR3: TGTGCCAGCAGTTTTGGGACAGCGCCTCTTGGGAATGAGCAGTTCTTC.

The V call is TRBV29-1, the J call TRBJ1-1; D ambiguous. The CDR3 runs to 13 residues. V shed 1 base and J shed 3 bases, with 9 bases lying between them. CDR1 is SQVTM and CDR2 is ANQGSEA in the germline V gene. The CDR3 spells CSVEVSRDTEAFF. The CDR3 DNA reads TGCAGCGTTGAAGTCAGCCGTGACACTGAAGCTTTCTTT.

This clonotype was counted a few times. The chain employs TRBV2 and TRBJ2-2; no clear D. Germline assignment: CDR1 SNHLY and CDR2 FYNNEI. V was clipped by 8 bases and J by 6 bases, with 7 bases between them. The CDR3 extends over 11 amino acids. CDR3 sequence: CASLESGELFF. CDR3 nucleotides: TGTGCCAGCCTAGAGTCCGGGGAGCTGTTTTTT.

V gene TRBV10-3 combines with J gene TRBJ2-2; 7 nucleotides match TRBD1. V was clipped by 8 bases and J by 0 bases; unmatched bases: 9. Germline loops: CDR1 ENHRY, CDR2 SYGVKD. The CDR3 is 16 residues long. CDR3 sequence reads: CAIASVQGANTGELFF. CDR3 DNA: TGTGCCATCGCGTCCGTCCAGGGGGCGAACACCGGGGAGCTGTTTTTT.

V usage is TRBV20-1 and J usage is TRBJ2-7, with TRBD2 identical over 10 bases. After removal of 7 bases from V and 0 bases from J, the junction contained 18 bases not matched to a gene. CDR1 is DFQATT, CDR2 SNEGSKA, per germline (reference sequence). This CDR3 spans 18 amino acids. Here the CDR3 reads CSVKIPGLASLSSYEQYF. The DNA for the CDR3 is TGCAGTGTTAAAATCCCGGGACTAGCGTCCTTGAGCTCCTACGAGCAGTACTTC.

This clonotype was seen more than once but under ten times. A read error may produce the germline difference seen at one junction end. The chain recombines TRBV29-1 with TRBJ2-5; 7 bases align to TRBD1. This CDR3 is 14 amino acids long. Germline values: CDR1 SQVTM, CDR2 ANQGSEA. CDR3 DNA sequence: TGCAGCGTAGAAGAGAGGGACAGCCAAGAGACCCAGTACTTC. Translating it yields CSVEERDSQETQYF.

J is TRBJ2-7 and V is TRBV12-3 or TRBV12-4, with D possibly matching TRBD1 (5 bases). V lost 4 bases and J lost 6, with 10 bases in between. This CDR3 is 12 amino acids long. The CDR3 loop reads CASSSQGVEQYF. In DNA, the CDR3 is TGTGCCAGCAGTTCCCAAGGGGTCGAGCAGTACTTC.

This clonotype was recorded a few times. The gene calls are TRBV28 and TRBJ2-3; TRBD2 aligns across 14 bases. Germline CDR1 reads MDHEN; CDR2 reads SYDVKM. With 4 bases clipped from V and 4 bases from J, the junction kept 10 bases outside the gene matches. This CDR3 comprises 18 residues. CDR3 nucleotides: TGTGCCAGCAGTTCCCCCGGGACTAGCGGGAGCCGATCAGATACGCAGTATTTT. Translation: CASSSPGTSGSRSDTQYF.

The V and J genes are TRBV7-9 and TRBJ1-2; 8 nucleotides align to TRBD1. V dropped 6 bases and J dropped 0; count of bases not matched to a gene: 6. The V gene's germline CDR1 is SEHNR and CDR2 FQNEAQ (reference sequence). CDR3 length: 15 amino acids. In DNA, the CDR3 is TGTGCCAGCAGTAGGGGGGACAGGCCTAACTATGGCTACACCTTC. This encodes CASSRGDRPNYGYTF. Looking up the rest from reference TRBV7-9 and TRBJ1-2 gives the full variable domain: DTGVSQNPRHKITKRGQNVTFRCDPISEHNRLYWYRQTLGQGPEFLTYFQNEAQLEKSRLLSDRFSAERPKGSFSTLEIQRTEQGDSAMYLCASSRGDRPNYGYTFGSGTRLTVV.

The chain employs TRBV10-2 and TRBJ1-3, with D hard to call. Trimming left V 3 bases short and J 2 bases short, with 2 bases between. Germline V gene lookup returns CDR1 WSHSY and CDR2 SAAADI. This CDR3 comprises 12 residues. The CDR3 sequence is CASSDPGNTIYF. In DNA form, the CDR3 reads TGCGCCAGCAGTGACCCTGGAAACACCATATATTTT.

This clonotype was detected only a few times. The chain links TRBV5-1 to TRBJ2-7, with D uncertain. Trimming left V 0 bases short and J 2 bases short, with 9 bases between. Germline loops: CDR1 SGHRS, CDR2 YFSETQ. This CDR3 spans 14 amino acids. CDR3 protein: CASSLAQPTYEQYF. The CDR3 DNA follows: TGCGCCAGCAGCTTGGCCCAGCCAACCTACGAGCAGTACTTC.

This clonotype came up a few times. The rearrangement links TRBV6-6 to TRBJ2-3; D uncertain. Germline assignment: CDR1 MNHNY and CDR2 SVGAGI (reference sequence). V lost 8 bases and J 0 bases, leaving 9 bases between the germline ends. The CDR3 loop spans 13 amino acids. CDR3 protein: CASGIRSTDTQYF. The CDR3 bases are TGTGCCAGCGGAATAAGAAGCACAGATACGCAGTATTTT.

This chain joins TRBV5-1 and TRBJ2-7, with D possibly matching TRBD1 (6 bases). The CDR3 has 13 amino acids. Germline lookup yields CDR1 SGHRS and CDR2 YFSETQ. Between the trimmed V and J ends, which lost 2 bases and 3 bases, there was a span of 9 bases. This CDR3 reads CASSFDRNYEQYF. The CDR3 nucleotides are TGCGCCAGCAGCTTCGACAGGAACTACGAGCAGTACTTC.

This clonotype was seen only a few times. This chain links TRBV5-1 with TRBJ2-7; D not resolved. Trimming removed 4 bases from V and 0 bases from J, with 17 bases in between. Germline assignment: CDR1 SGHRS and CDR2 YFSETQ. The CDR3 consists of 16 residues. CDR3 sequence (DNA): TGCGCCAGCAGCCCCGGAACCAGGTTAGACTCCTACGAGCAGTACTTC. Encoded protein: CASSPGTRLDSYEQYF.

DNA for the CDR3: TGTGCCAGCGGGACCGCCGATGGCTACACCTTC. Protein sequence: CASGTADGYTF. The chain joins TRBV6-5 to TRBJ1-2; TRBD1 is a possible D gene (5 bases). Looked up from germline, CDR1 is MNHEY and CDR2 is SVGAGI. This CDR3 is 11 amino acids long. The germline V and J ends were trimmed by 8 bases and 6 bases, with 10 bases remaining between them.

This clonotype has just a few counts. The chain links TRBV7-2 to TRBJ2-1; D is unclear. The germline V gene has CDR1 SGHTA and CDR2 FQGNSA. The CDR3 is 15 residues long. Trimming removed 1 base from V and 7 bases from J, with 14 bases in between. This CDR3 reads CASSLVRLKGNEQFF. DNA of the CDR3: TGTGCCAGCAGCTTAGTCCGATTGAAAGGGAATGAGCAGTTCTTC.

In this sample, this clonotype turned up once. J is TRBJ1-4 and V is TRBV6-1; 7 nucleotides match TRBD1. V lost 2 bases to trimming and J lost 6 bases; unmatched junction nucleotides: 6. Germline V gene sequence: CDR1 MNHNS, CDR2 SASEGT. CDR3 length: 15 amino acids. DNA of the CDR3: TGTGCCAGCAGTGAACACGGGACAGCATATGAAAAACTGTTTTTT. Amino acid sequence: CASSEHGTAYEKLFF.

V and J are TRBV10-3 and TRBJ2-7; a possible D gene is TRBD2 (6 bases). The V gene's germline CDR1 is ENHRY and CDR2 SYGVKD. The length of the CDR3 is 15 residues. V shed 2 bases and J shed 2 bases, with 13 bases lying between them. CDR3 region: CAISETGDGTYEQYF. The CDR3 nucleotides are TGTGCCATCAGTGAGACGGGGGACGGAACCTACGAGCAGTACTTC.

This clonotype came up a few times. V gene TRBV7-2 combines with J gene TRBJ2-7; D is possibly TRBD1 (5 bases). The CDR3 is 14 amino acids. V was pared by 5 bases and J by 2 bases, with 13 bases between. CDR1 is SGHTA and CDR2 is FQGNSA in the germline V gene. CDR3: CASSPDSWTYEQYF. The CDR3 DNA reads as TGTGCCAGCAGCCCCGACAGCTGGACCTACGAGCAGTACTTC.

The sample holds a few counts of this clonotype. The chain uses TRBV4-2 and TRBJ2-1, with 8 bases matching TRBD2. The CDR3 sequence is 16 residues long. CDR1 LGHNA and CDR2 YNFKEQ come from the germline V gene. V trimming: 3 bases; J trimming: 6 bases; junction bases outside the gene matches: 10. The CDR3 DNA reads TGTGCCAGCAGCCAGGGCGGGACTAGAAAAGTCAATGAGCAGTTCTTC. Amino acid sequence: CASSQGGTRKVNEQFF.

CDR3 region: CASSYLQVPYEQYF. The CDR3 bases are TGTGCCAGCAGCTACCTTCAGGTCCCCTACGAGCAGTACTTC. The V and J genes are TRBV6-5 and TRBJ2-7; D not resolved. In germline, CDR1 is MNHEY, CDR2 SVGAGI. V was shortened by 6 bases and J by 2 bases, with 14 bases between the two germline ends. This CDR3 region has 14 residues.

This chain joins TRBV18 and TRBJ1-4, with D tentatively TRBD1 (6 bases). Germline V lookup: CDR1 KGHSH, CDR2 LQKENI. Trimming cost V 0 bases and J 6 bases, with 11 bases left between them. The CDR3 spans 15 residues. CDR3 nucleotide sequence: TGTGCCAGCTCACCACCGGGGGCAGGGGATGAAAAACTGTTTTTT. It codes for CASSPPGAGDEKLFF.

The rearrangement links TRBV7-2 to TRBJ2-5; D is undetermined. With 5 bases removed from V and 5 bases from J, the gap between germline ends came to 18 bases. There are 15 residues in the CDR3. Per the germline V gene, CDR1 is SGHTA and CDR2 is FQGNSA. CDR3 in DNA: TGTGCCAGCAGCCACAAGGGATCGGCAAGGGAGACCCAGTACTTC. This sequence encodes CASSHKGSARETQYF.

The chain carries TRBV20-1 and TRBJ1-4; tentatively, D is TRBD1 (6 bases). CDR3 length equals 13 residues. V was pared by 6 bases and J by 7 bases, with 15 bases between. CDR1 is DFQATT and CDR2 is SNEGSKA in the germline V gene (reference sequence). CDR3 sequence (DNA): TGCAGTGCGAAGCCAGGGGATGGTGAAAAACTGTTTTTT. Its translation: CSAKPGDGEKLFF.

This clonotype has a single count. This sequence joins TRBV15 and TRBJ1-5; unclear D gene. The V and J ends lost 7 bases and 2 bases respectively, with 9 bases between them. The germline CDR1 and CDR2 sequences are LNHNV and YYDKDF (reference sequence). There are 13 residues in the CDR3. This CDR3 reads CATKARGNQPQHF. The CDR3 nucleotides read TGTGCCACCAAGGCGCGGGGCAATCAGCCCCAGCATTTT.

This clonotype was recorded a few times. DNA of the CDR3: TGTGCCAGCAGCTGGCGACAGGGAACAACCTACGAGCAGTACTTC. Encoded protein: CASSWRQGTTYEQYF. The chain recombines TRBV7-2 with TRBJ2-7; TRBD1 matches 7 bases. Germline trimming cut 4 bases from V and 2 bases from J; bases unmatched to any gene: 8. Germline lookup yields CDR1 SGHTA and CDR2 FQGNSA. The CDR3 totals 15 residues.